The T cell receptor beta chain described here comes from a study of response to subunit inactivated influenza vaccine. V lost 1 base and J lost 0, with 18 bases in between. The CDR3 contains 19 residues. This clonotype showed up just a few times. In TCRdb, the RT-PCR reads were re-called with MiXCR into one record per CDR3 protein. The table shows about 540,000 distinct CDR3 sequences, with 20% to 25% occurring only once. A further study also used this sample, focusing on T cells expressing NK-cell markers. As that study records: 5'RACE template switching with UMIs generated TCR beta cDNA. Sorted CD3+CD56+NKG2C+, CD3+CD56+NKG2C- and CD3+CD56-NKG2C+ T-cell subsets were beta-chain profiled. NKG2C+ dominant clonotypes from about 6 donors made up about 1.0-7.5% of CD8+ T cells. Among several donors, these clonotypes also ranked first in the CD3+CD56-NKG2C+ fraction. Uncertainty persisted over the HCMV specificity of expanded NKG2C+ T cell clones.

This clonotype originated in a man aged 50 to 60 who received an inactivated influenza vaccine. The V and J genes are TRBV12-3 or TRBV12-4 and TRBJ2-2; D remains ambiguous. The sequencing used CD4+ T cells sorted from PBMCs, collected 11 to 12 days after vaccination. The CDR3 loop is CASSLVLVWSGPNTGELFF. In nucleotides, the CDR3 is TGTGCCAGCAGTTTAGTCTTAGTTTGGTCCGGCCCGAACACCGGGGAGCTGTTTTTT.